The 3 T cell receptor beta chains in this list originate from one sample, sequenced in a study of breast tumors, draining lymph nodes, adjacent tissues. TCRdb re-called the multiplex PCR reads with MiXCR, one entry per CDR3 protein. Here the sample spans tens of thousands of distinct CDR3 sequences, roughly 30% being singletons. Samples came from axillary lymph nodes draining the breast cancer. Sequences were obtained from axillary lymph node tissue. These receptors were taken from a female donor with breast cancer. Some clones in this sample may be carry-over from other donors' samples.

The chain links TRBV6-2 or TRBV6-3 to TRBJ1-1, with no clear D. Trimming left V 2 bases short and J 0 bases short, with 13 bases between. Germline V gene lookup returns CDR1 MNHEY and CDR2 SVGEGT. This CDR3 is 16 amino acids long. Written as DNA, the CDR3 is TGTGCCAGCAGTTACCCACCCCAGACCATGAACACTGAAGCTTTCTTT. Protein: CASSYPPQTMNTEAFF.

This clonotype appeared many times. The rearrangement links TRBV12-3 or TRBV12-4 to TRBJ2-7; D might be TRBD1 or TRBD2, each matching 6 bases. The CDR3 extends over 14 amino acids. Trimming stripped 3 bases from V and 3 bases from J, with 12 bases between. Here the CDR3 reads CASSLRDTNYEQYF. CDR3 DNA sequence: TGTGCCAGCAGTTTGCGGGACACCAACTACGAGCAGTACTTC.

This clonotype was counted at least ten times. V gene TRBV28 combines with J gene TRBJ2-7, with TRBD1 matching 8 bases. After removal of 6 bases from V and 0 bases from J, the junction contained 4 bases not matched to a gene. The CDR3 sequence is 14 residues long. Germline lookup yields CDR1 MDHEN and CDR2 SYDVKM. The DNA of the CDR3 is TGTGCCAGCAGCGACAGGGGACCCTCCTACGAGCAGTACTTC. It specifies CASSDRGPSYEQYF.